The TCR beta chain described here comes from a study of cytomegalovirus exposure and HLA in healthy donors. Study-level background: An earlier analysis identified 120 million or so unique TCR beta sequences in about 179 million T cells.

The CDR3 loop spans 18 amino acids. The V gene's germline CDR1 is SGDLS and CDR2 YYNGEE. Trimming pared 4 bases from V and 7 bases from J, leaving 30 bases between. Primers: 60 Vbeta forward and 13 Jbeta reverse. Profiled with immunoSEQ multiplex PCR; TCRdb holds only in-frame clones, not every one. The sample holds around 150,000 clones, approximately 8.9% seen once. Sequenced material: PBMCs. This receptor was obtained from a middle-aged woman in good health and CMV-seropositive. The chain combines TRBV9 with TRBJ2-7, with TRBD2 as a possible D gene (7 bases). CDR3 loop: CASSPSSGYGGGPWEQYF. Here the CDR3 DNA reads TGTGCCAGCAGCCCGAGTAGCGGGTATGGGGGGGGGCCGTGGGAGCAGTACTTC.